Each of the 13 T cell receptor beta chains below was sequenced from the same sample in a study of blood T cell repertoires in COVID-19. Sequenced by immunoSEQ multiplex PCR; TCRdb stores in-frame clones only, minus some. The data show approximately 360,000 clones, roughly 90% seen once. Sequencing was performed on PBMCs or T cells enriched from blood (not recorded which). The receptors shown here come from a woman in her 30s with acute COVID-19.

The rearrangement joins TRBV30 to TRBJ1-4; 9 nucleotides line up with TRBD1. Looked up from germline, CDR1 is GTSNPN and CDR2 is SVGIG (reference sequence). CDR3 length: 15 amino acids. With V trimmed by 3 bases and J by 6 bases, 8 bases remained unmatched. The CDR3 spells CAWSTRDRAYEKLFF. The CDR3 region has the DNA TGTGCCTGGAGCACTCGGGACAGGGCTTATGAAAAACTGTTTTTT. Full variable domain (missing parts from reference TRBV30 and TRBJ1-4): SQTIHQWPATLVQPVGSPLSLECTVEGTSNPNLYWYRQAAGRGLQLLFYSVGIGQISSEVPQNLSASRPQDRQFILSSKKLLLSDSGFYLCAWSTRDRAYEKLFFGSGTQLSVL.

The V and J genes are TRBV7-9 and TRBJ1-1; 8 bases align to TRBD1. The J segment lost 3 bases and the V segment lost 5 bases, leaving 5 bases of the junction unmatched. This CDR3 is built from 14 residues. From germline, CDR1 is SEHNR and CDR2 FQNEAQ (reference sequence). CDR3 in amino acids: CASSEQGEDTEAFF. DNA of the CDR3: TGTGCCAGCAGCGAACAGGGGGAGGACACTGAAGCTTTCTTT.

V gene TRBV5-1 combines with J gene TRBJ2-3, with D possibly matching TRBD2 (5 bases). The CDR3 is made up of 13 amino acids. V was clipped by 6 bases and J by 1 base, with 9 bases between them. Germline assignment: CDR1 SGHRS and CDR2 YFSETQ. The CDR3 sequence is CASKPEGTDTQYF. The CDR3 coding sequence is TGCGCCAGCAAGCCGGAGGGCACAGATACGCAGTATTTT.

CDR3 loop: CASSPDSLLTDTQYF. As DNA, the CDR3 is TGTGCCAGCAGCCCGGACTCCCTTCTTACAGATACGCAGTATTTT. The chain employs TRBV13 and TRBJ2-3, with D possibly matching TRBD2 (5 bases). Germline lookup yields CDR1 PRHDT and CDR2 FYEKMQ (reference sequence). V lost 5 bases, J lost 3 bases, and 15 bases lay in between. The CDR3 is made up of 15 amino acids.

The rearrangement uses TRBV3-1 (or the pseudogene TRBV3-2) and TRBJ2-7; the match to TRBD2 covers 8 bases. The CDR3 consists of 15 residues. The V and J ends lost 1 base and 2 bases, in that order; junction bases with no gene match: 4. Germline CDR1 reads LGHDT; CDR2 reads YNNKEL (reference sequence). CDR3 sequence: CASSQVRGAAYEQYF. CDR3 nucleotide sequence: TGTGCCAGCAGCCAAGTGCGGGGGGCCGCCTACGAGCAGTACTTC.

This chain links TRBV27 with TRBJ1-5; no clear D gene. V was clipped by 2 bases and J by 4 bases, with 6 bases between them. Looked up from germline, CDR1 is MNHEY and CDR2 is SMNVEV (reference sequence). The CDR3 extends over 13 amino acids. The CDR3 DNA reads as TGTGCCAGCAGTTTAGGGAGGAATCAGCCCCAGCATTTT. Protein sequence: CASSLGRNQPQHF.

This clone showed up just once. This CDR3 reads CAWSEIGGTQYF. The CDR3 DNA is TGTGCCTGGAGTGAGATCGGGGGTACGCAGTATTTT. The chain joins TRBV30 to TRBJ2-3; tentatively, D is TRBD2 (6 bases). Deletions cut 1 base from V and 8 bases from J, with 10 bases between. Germline CDR1 is GTSNPN and CDR2 is SVGIG (reference sequence). The CDR3 is 12 residues long.

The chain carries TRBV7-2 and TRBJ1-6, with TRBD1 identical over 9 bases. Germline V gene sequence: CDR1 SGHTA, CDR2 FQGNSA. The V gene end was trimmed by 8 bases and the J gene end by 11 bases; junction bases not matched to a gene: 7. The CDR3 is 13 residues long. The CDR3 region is CASGNRGRAPLHF. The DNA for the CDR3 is TGTGCCAGCGGGAACAGGGGGCGAGCACCCCTCCACTTT.

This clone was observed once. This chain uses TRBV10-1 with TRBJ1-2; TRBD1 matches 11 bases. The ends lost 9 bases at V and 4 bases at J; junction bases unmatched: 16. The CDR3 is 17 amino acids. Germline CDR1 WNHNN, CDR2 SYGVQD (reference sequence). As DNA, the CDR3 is TGCGCCAGTAGTTCGCCCGGGACAGGGGGGGACCGCTATGGCTACACCTTC. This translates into CASSSPGTGGDRYGYTF.

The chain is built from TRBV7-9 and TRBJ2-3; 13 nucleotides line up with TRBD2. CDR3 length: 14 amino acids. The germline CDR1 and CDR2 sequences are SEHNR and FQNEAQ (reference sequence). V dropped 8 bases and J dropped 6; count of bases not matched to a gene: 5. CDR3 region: CASRTSGGLDTQYF. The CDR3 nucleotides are TGTGCCAGCCGGACTAGCGGGGGCCTGGATACGCAGTATTTT. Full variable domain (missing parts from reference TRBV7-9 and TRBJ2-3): DTGVSQNPRHKITKRGQNVTFRCDPISEHNRLYWYRQTLGQGPEFLTYFQNEAQLEKSRLLSDRFSAERPKGSFSTLEIQRTEQGDSAMYLCASRTSGGLDTQYFGPGTRLTVL.

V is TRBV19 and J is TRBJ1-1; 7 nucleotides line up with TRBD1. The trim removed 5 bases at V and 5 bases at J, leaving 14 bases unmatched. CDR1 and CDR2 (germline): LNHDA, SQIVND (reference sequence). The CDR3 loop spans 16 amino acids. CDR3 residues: CASSVSTDRVGTEAFF. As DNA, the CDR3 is TGTGCCAGTAGTGTCAGCACAGACAGGGTTGGGACTGAAGCTTTCTTT. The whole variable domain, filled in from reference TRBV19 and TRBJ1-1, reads DGGITQSPKYLFRKEGQNVTLSCEQNLNHDAMYWYRQDPGQGLRLIYYSQIVNDFQKGDIAEGYSVSREKKESFPLTVTSAQKNPTAFYLCASSVSTDRVGTEAFFGQGTRLTVV.

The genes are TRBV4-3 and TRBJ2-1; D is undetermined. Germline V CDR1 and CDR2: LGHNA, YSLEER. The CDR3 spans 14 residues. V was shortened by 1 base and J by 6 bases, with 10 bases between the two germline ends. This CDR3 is CASSQGLGGNEQFF. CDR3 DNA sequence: TGCGCCAGCAGCCAAGGTCTTGGCGGCAATGAGCAGTTCTTC.

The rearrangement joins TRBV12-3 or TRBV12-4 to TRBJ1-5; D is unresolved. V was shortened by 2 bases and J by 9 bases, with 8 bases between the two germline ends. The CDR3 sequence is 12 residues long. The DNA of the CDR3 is TGTGCCAGCAGTTTAAGCGTAGGGCCCCAGCATTTT. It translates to CASSLSVGPQHF.